This TCR beta chain was recovered during a study of OX40 agonist ivuxolimab in advanced cancers. General study results and limits: Low clonal expansion, among the lowest seen, marked partial responders at 0.1-3.0 mg/kg.

Clones were sequenced by immunoSEQ multiplex PCR, and TCRdb holds only the in-frame ones, with some missing. The repertoire holds tens of thousands of clones, with approximately 89% as singletons. In regard to this clone: Its target is unknown.

Trimming pared 7 bases from V and 1 base from J, leaving 8 bases between. CDR1 and CDR2 (germline): ENHRY, SYGVKD. There are 12 residues in the CDR3. The chain links TRBV10-3 to TRBJ2-7, with D perhaps being TRBD1 or TRBD2 (5 bases each). This TCR was sampled from an adult with an advanced solid tumor such as melanoma, head and neck, liver or kidney cancer. The specimen comprised CD4+ or CD8+ T cells sorted from blood, sampled in a trial of the OX40 agonist ivuxolimab. In DNA, the CDR3 is TGTGCCATCAATGGGGGATCCTACGAGCAGTACTTC. Translated, it gives CAINGGSYEQYF.